Sequencing of this T cell receptor (beta chain) was carried out in a study of CD8 T cells in ankylosing spondylitis. Regarding the study as a whole: The study identified a TCR beta motif of several highly homologous variants that appeared characteristic of ankylosing spondylitis blood.

The CDR3 totals 15 residues. Germline loops: CDR1 KGHSH, CDR2 LQKENI. The V end lost 2 bases, the J end lost 2 bases, and 12 bases lay between the germline ends. Turning to this clonotype: Its antigen is undetermined.

In making TCR beta libraries, quantitative 5'-RACE with molecular barcodes was used. TCRdb reanalysed the 5' RACE reads using MiXCR and keeps one entry per CDR3 protein. This sample has 200,000 to 250,000 distinct CDR3 sequences, with about 7.3% found just once. The TCR comes from a male donor with ankylosing spondylitis. The J gene is TRBJ2-5, the V gene TRBV18; D unresolved. Input material: blood, either unsorted or a sorted T cell fraction (not recorded which). CDR3 in amino acids: CASSPNQHLQETQYF. For the CDR3, the DNA is TGTGCCAGCTCACCAAACCAGCACCTACAAGAGACCCAGTACTTC.